The sample holds a few counts of the clone carrying this T cell receptor (beta chain). Trimming removed 7 bases from V and 3 bases from J, with 7 bases in between. This CDR3 has 13 residues. The germline CDR1 and CDR2 sequences are MNHEY and SVGEGT. This sample was included in a study of human T cells and chemical hapten exposure. Each CDR3 protein is one row after TCRdb ran MiXCR on the RACE reads. The table records a few hundred thousand distinct CDR3 sequences, over 6% of them present only once. Stated time point: patch test 2, 6 weeks after DPC sensitization. This sample's treatment: therapeutic diphenylcyclopropenone sensitization with weekly scalp DPC.

The sequences come from whole blood, collected in connection with sensitization to the hapten diphenylcyclopropenone (DPC). This chain links TRBV6-2 or TRBV6-3 with TRBJ1-6; D not certain. The sequence derives from a woman younger than 35 with alopecia areata. Some clones in this sample may be carry-over from other donors' samples. In DNA, the CDR3 is TGTGCCAGCAACGAGGGCTATAATTCACCCCTCCACTTT. This gives the protein CASNEGYNSPLHF.